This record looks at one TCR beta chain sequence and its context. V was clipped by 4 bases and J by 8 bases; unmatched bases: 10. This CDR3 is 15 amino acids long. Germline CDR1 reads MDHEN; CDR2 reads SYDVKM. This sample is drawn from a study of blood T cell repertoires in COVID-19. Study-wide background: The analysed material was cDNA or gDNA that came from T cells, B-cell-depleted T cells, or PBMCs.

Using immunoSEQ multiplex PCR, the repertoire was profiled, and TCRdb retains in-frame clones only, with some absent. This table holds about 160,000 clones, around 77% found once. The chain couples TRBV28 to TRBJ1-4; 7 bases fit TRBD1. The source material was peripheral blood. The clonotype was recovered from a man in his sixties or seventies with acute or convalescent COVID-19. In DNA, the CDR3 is TGTGCCAGCAGTTCATCCGGGACAGTTGGAGAAAAACTGTTTTTT. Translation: CASSSSGTVGEKLFF.